What follows are 23 T cell receptor beta chains derived from one specimen sequenced in a study of molecular identifiers for immune sequencing clone quantification. Each CDR3 protein gets one entry after TCRdb re-called the PCR reads with MiXCR. The data contain a few hundred thousand distinct CDR3 sequences, approximately 25% of them seen just once; the ten biggest clones take up under 0.85%. Sequencing was carried out using naive CD8+ T cells from blood, with Jurkat cell RNA spiked in. Sample subset: FACS-sorted CD8+CD4-CCR7+CD45RA+ naive T cells. These receptors all stem from a human donor in good health. Some libraries in this study had Jurkat cell RNA spiked in.

This sequence joins TRBV5-6 and TRBJ2-7, with 7 positions matching TRBD2. The CDR3 totals 15 residues. Germline V gives CDR1 SGHDT, CDR2 YYEEEE. V trimming: 1 base; J trimming: 6 bases; junction bases outside the gene matches: 10. Written as DNA, the CDR3 is TGTGCCAGCAGCTTGAGCTTGGGAGGGTCTAGCGAGCAGTACTTC. Translating gives CASSLSLGGSSEQYF.

As to this clonotype: A junction boundary mismatches the germline segment, possibly from a read error. The V gene is TRBV4-3, the J gene TRBJ2-3, with 8 bases that match TRBD2. This CDR3 contains 16 residues. Germline-derived CDR1 and CDR2 are LGHNA and YSLEER. The CDR3 nucleotides are TGCGCCCGCAGCGCCACCGCTAGCGGGCGCCCAGCTACGCAGTATTTT. Its translation is CARSATASGRPATQYF.

Many counts were recorded for this clonotype. The chain couples TRBV2 to TRBJ2-6, with D tentatively TRBD1 (6 bases). The V gene lost 3 bases and the J gene lost 0 bases, with 12 bases spanning the gap. The CDR3 has 17 residues. Germline loops: CDR1 SNHLY, CDR2 FYNNEI. The CDR3 bases are TGTGCCAGCAGTGAGGAGACAGGACCCTCTGGGGCCAACGTCCTGACTTTC. It specifies CASSEETGPSGANVLTF.

V is TRBV27 and J is TRBJ2-3, with 7 nucleotides matching TRBD2. V trimming: 5 bases; J trimming: 2 bases; junction bases outside the gene matches: 7. This CDR3 is built from 15 residues. CDR1 MNHEY and CDR2 SMNVEV come from the germline V gene (reference sequence). DNA for the CDR3: TGTGCCAGCAGTCCCGGGACTACTAACACAGATACGCAGTATTTT. As protein: CASSPGTTNTDTQYF.

This clonotype was detected only a few times. The chain combines TRBV7-6 with TRBJ1-5; D unclear. This CDR3 has 15 amino acids. The V and J ends lost 1 base and 6 bases respectively, with 13 bases between them. Per the germline V gene, CDR1 is SGHVS and CDR2 is FNYEAQ. CDR3 amino acids: CASSLDGGRGQPQHF. The CDR3 coding sequence is TGTGCCAGCAGCTTAGATGGAGGCCGGGGTCAGCCCCAGCATTTT.

There are many counts of this clonotype. CDR3 DNA sequence: TGTGCCAGCAGCAAAAAGGAACGGAACAATCAGCCCCAGCATTTT. Its protein product is CASSKKERNNQPQHF. The gene calls are TRBV21-1 and TRBJ1-5. TRBV21-1 represents a pseudogene. The CDR3 loop spans 15 amino acids.

As for this clonotype: Compared with germline, one end of the junction differs, possibly owing to a read error. The V gene is TRBV12-3 or TRBV12-4, the J gene TRBJ2-2, with 15 bases identical to TRBD2. The CDR3 has 20 amino acids. For the CDR3, the DNA is TGTGCCAGCACTCTTCCCGGACTAGCGGGGGGGCCGGGATCCACCCGGGAGCTGTTTTTT. Translated: CASTLPGLAGGPGSTRELFF.

As concerns this clonotype: One end of the junction fails to match germline, which may point to a read error. The chain is built from TRBV28 and TRBJ2-1; D gene uncertain. This CDR3 has 12 residues. The germline V gene encodes CDR1 MDHEN and CDR2 SYDVKM. The CDR3 DNA reads as TGTGCCAGCAGGGGCACAAACAATGAGCTGTTCTTC. Protein product: CASRGTNNELFF. Using reference TRBV28 and TRBJ2-1 for the parts outside the CDR3, the full variable domain is DVKVTQSSRYLVKRTGEKVFLECVQDMDHENMFWYRQDPGLGLRLIYFSYDVKMKEKGDIPEGYSVSREKKERFSLILESASTNQTSMYLCASRGTNNELFFGPGTRLTVL.

This clonotype was detected many times. The chain is built from TRBV6-5 and TRBJ2-7; D unresolved. Germline V gene sequence: CDR1 MNHEY, CDR2 SVGAGI. With 8 bases removed from V and 6 bases from J, the gap between germline ends came to 20 bases. CDR3 size: 14 residues. In DNA, the CDR3 is TGTGCCAGCGGAACCGACCCCACCGTCCCCGAGCAGTACTTC. It is translated as CASGTDPTVPEQYF.

This clonotype was seen at least ten times. The genes are TRBV7-2 and TRBJ1-1; D is ambiguous. Germline CDR1 and CDR2: SGHTA and FQGNSA. The CDR3 is 13 amino acids. Trimming removed 5 bases from V and 3 bases from J, with 10 bases in between. The CDR3 spells CASSAGIYTEAFF. In nucleotides, the CDR3 is TGTGCCAGCAGCGCCGGGATATACACTGAAGCTTTCTTT.

This clonotype appeared a few times. The chain carries TRBV28 and TRBJ2-3; D not resolved. With 2 bases removed from V and 2 bases from J, the gap between germline ends came to 11 bases. Germline-derived CDR1 and CDR2 are MDHEN and SYDVKM. The CDR3 is made up of 15 amino acids. The CDR3 here is CASSLNKLNTDTQYF. The DNA of the CDR3 is TGTGCCAGCAGTTTAAACAAGCTCAACACAGATACGCAGTATTTT.

With regard to this clonotype: Possible read error: a much larger clone is one base away. The V and J genes are TRBV12-3 or TRBV12-4 and TRBJ1-2; the D is unclear. CDR3 size: 13 residues. The CDR3 region is CASSPGPNYGYIF. CDR3 nucleotide sequence: TGTGCCAGCAGTCCCGGACCTAACTATGGCTACATCTTC.

In its sample, this clonotype was seen many times. The genes are TRBV7-2 and TRBJ1-5; 7 bases fit TRBD1. V gave up 6 bases and J gave up 5 bases; unmatched junction bases: 10. The CDR3 is 15 amino acids. Germline values: CDR1 SGHTA, CDR2 FQGNSA. This chain's CDR3 is CASSLTGLGHQPQHF. The CDR3 DNA is TGTGCCAGCAGTTTGACAGGGCTCGGGCATCAGCCCCAGCATTTT.

This clonotype was seen repeatedly, ten times or more. In DNA form, the CDR3 reads TGCAGCGTTATGGGACAGTCTAATGAAAAACTGTTTTTT. Protein: CSVMGQSNEKLFF. This chain links TRBV29-1 with TRBJ1-4; TRBD1 aligns across 7 bases. V shed 5 bases, J shed 3 bases, and the junction held 3 bases outside the gene matches. The CDR3 runs to 13 residues. The V gene's germline CDR1 is SQVTM and CDR2 ANQGSEA.

To note about this clonotype: A much larger clone differs from this one at a single base, so this may be a read error. V and J are TRBV5-4 and TRBJ2-5, with 8 bases aligning to TRBD2. The CDR3 is made up of 14 amino acids. The germline gives CDR1 SGHNT, CDR2 YYREEE (reference sequence). The CDR3 sequence is CASSSGLDAETQHF. CDR3 DNA: TGTGCCAGCAGCTCGGGACTAGATGCAGAGACCCAGCACTTC.

J is TRBJ1-5 and V is TRBV5-1, with D perhaps TRBD1 (6 bases). Trimming took 0 bases from V and 0 from J, leaving 13 bases between them. There are 17 residues in the CDR3. Germline V gene lookup returns CDR1 SGHRS and CDR2 YFSETQ. The CDR3 reads CASSLEGGPFSNQPQHF. The CDR3 nucleotides read TGCGCCAGCAGCTTGGAGGGGGGGCCGTTTAGCAATCAGCCCCAGCATTTT.

The chain is built from TRBV24-1 and TRBJ2-3, with 9 nucleotides matching TRBD1. Germline loops: CDR1 KGHDR, CDR2 SFDVKD. V lost 3 bases, J lost 2 bases, and 5 bases stayed unmatched. The CDR3 sequence is 16 residues long. The CDR3 region is CATSDPGQGDTDTQYF. The CDR3 DNA sequence: TGTGCCACCAGTGATCCGGGACAGGGCGACACAGATACGCAGTATTTT.

The rearrangement links TRBV24-1 to TRBJ2-2; D gene unclear. The CDR3 sequence is 11 residues long. Germline CDR1 and CDR2: KGHDR and SFDVKD. The ends were cut back, 5 bases at V and 10 bases at J, with 7 bases in the middle. CDR3 nucleotides: TGTGCCACCAGTGCAGGCGAGGAGCTGTTTTTT. This translates into CATSAGEELFF.

Only a few counts were recorded for this clonotype. The genes are TRBV19 and TRBJ2-7; D unclear. This CDR3 has 14 amino acids. Germline CDR1 and CDR2: LNHDA and SQIVND (reference sequence). The germline V and J ends were trimmed by 5 bases and 5 bases, with 16 bases remaining between them. Here the CDR3 reads CASSFGESPHEQYF. The CDR3 DNA reads as TGTGCCAGTAGTTTCGGAGAATCACCCCACGAGCAGTACTTC.

This clonotype was seen many times. The chain links TRBV13 to TRBJ2-5; D call uncertain. Trimming took off 3 bases at V and 1 base at J, with 12 bases between the two ends. Germline CDR1 and CDR2: PRHDT and FYEKMQ (reference sequence). The CDR3 is 15 amino acids. DNA for the CDR3: TGTGCCAGCAGCTTCTTTTCAGAGTTCCAAGAGACCCAGTACTTC. Its translation: CASSFFSEFQETQYF.

This clonotype was picked up many times. The rearrangement uses TRBV12-3 or TRBV12-4 and TRBJ2-3; 7 nucleotides match TRBD1. The CDR3 sequence is 15 residues long. V trimming: 2 bases; J trimming: 1 base; junction bases outside the gene matches: 3. This CDR3 reads CASSLYRGRTDTQYF. The CDR3 bases are TGTGCCAGCAGTTTATACAGGGGACGCACAGATACGCAGTATTTT.

The rearrangement joins TRBV6-2 or TRBV6-3 to TRBJ1-5; D call uncertain. V lost 7 bases and J 5 bases, leaving 18 bases between the germline ends. The CDR3 is made up of 15 amino acids. Germline V gene sequence: CDR1 MNHEY, CDR2 SVGEGT. The CDR3 loop is CASTTAPMVHQPQHF. Here the CDR3 DNA reads TGTGCCAGCACTACCGCCCCGATGGTCCATCAGCCCCAGCATTTT.

This clonotype was detected only a few times. J is TRBJ2-7 and V is TRBV28, with D maybe TRBD2 (6 bases). Germline V gene data show CDR1 as MDHEN and CDR2 as SYDVKM. Between the trimmed V and J ends, which lost 8 bases and 3 bases, there was a span of 17 bases. This CDR3 is built from 14 residues. CDR3 residues: CASGEPTSIYEQYF. DNA for the CDR3: TGTGCCAGCGGTGAGCCGACTAGTATCTACGAGCAGTACTTC.